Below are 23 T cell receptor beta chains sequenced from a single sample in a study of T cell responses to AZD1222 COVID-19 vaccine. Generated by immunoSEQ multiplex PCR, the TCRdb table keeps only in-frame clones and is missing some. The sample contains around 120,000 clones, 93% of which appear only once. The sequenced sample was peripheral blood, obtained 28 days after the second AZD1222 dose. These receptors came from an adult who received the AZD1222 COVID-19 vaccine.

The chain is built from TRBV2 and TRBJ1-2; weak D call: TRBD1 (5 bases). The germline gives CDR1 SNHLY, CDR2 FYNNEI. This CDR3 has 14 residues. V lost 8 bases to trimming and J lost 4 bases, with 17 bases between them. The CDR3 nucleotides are TGTGCCAGCCGATCAACAGGAGGGAGCTATGGCTACACCTTC. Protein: CASRSTGGSYGYTF. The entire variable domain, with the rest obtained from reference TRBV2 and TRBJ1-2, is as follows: EPEVTQTPSHQVTQMGQEVILRCVPISNHLYFYWYRQILGQKVEFLVSFYNNEISEKSEIFDDQFSVERPDGSNFTLKIRSTKLEDSAMYFCASRSTGGSYGYTFGSGTRLTVV.

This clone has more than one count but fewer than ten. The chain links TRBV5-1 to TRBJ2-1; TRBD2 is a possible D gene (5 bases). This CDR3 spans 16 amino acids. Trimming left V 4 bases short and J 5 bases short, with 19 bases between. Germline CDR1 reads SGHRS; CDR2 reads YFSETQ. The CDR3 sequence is CASSPKNGVGHNEQFF. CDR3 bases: TGCGCCAGCAGCCCGAAGAACGGGGTCGGGCACAATGAGCAGTTCTTC.

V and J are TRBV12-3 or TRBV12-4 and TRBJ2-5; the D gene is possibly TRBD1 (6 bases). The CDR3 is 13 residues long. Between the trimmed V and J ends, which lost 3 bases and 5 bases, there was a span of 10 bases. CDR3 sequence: CASSLGHGETQYF. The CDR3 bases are TGTGCCAGCAGTTTGGGACATGGGGAGACCCAGTACTTC.

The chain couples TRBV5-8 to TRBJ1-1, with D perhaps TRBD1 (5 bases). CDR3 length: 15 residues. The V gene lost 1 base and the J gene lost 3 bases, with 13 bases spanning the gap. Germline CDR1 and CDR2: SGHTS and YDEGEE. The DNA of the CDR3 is TGTGCCAGCAGCTTGCCCCCGGGACGCCACACTGAAGCTTTCTTT. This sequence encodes CASSLPPGRHTEAFF.

This CDR3 reads CAASELAGASTDTQYF. In nucleotides, the CDR3 is TGTGCCGCATCCGAGCTCGCGGGGGCAAGCACAGATACGCAGTATTTT. The rearrangement uses TRBV18 and TRBJ2-3; D is perhaps TRBD2 (7 bases). The CDR3 length is 16 residues. Trimming cost V 11 bases and J 0 bases, with 21 bases left between them. The germline CDR1 and CDR2 sequences are KGHSH and LQKENI. Full variable domain (remainder filled in from reference TRBV18 and TRBJ2-3): NAGVMQNPRHLVRRRGQEARLRCSPMKGHSHVYWYRQLPEEGLKFMVYLQKENIIDESGMPKERFSAEFPKEGPSILRIQQVVRGDSAAYFCAASELAGASTDTQYFGPGTRLTVL.

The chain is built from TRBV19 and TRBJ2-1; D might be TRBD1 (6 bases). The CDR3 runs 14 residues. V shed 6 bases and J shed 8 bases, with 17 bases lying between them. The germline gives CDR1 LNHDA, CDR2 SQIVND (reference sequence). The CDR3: CASSTGTPRDEQFF. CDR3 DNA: TGTGCCAGTAGCACCGGGACACCTAGGGATGAGCAGTTCTTC.

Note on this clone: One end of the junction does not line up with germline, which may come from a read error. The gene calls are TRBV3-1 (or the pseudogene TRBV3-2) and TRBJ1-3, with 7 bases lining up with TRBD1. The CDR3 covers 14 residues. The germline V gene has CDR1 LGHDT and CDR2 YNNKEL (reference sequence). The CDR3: CASSLGQGQLQSTF. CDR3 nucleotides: TGTGCCAGCAGCTTAGGGCAGGGACAGTTACAGTCTACATTT.

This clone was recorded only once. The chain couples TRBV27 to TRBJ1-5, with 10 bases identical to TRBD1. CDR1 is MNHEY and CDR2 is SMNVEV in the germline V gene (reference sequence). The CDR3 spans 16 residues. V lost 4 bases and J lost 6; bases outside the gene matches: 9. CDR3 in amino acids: CASSSTGQGYSQPQHF. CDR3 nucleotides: TGTGCCAGCAGTTCCACGGGACAGGGGTATAGTCAGCCCCAGCATTTT.

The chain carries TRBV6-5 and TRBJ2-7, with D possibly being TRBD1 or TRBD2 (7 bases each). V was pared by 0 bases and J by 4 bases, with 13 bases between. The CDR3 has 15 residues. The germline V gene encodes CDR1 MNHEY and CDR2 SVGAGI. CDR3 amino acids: CASSYSAGGDYEQYF. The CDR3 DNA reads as TGTGCCAGCAGTTACTCGGCAGGGGGGGATTACGAGCAGTACTTC.

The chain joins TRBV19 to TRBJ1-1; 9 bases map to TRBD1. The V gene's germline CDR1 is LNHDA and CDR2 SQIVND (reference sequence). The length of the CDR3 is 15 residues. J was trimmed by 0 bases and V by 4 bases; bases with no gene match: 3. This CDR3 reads CASSTGDRVNTEAFF. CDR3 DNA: TGTGCCAGTAGTACAGGGGACAGGGTGAACACTGAAGCTTTCTTT. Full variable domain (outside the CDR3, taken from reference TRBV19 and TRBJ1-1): DGGITQSPKYLFRKEGQNVTLSCEQNLNHDAMYWYRQDPGQGLRLIYYSQIVNDFQKGDIAEGYSVSREKKESFPLTVTSAQKNPTAFYLCASSTGDRVNTEAFFGQGTRLTVV.

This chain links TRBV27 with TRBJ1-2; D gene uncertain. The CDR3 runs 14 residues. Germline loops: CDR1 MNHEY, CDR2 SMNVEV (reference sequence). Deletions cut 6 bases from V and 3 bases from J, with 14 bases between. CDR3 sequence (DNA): TGTGCCAGCAGCCCGACCGGGGTTCACTATGGCTACACCTTC. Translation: CASSPTGVHYGYTF.

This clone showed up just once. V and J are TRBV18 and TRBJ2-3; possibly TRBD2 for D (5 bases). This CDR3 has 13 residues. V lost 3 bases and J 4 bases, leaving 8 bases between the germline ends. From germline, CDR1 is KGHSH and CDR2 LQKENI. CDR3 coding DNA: TGTGCCAGCTCACCCGGGGAGCCAGATACGCAGTATTTT. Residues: CASSPGEPDTQYF. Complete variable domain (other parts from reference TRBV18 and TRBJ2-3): NAGVMQNPRHLVRRRGQEARLRCSPMKGHSHVYWYRQLPEEGLKFMVYLQKENIIDESGMPKERFSAEFPKEGPSILRIQQVVRGDSAAYFCASSPGEPDTQYFGPGTRLTVL.

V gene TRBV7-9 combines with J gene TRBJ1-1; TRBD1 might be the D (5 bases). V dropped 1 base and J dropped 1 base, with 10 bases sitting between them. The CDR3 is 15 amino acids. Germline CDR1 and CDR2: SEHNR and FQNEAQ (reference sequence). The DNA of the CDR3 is TGTGCCAGCAGCTTAGGGTCAGGGCCGAACACTGAAGCTTTCTTT. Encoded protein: CASSLGSGPNTEAFF. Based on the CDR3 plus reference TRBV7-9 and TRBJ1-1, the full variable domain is DTGVSQNPRHKITKRGQNVTFRCDPISEHNRLYWYRQTLGQGPEFLTYFQNEAQLEKSRLLSDRFSAERPKGSFSTLEIQRTEQGDSAMYLCASSLGSGPNTEAFFGQGTRLTVV.

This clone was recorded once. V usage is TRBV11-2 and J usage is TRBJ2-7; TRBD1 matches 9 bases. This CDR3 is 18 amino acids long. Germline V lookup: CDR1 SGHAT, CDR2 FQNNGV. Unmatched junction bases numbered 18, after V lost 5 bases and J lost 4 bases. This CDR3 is CASSPINRGQGTRYEQYF. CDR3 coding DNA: TGTGCCAGCAGCCCGATAAACCGGGGACAGGGTACGCGGTACGAGCAGTACTTC.

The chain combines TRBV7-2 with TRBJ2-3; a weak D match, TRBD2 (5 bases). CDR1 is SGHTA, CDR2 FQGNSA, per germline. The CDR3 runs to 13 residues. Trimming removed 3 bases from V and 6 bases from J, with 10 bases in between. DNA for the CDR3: TGTGCCAGCAGCTTCCCAAGAGGGGATACGCAGTATTTT. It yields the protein CASSFPRGDTQYF.

CDR3 nucleotides: TGTGCCAGCAGCAAAAGTGCTAGCAAGGTGGGTTACAATGAGCAGTTCTTC. It is translated as CASSKSASKVGYNEQFF. The chain carries TRBV21-1 and TRBJ2-1; the table's D call, TRBD2, was not checked against the DNA. TRBV21-1 has pseudogene status. The CDR3 sequence is 17 residues long.

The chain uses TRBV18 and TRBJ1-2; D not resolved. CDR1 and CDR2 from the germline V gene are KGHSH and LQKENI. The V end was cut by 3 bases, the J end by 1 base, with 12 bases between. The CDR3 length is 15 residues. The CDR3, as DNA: TGTGCCAGCTCACCGGGCCTCGGCAGTAACTATGGCTACACCTTC. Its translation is CASSPGLGSNYGYTF.

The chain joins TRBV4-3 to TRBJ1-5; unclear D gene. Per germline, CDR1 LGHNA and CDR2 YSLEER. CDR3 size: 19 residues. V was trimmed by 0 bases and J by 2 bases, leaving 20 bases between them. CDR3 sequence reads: CASSQDSGSIVRGNQPQHF. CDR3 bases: TGCGCCAGCAGCCAAGATAGTGGCAGTATAGTGAGAGGCAATCAGCCCCAGCATTTT.

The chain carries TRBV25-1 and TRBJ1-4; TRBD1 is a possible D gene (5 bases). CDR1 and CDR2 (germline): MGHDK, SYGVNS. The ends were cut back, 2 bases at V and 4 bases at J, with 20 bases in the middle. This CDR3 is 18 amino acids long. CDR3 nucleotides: TGTGCCAGCAGTGAAAGGGGTAAGACTAAGATTCATAATGAAAAACTGTTTTTT. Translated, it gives CASSERGKTKIHNEKLFF.

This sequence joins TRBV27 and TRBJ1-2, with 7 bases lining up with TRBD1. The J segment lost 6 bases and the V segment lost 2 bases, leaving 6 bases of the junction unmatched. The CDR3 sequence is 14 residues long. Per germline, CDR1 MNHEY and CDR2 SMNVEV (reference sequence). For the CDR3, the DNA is TGTGCCAGCAGTTTAAGAGGAGGGGGCCATGGCTACACCTTC. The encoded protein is CASSLRGGGHGYTF.

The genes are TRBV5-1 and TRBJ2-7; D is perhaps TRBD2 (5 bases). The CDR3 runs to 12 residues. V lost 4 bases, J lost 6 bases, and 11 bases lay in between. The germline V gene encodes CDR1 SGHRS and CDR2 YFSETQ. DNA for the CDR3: TGCGCCAGCAGCGGGCTAGCTGGCGAGCAGTACTTC. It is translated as CASSGLAGEQYF.

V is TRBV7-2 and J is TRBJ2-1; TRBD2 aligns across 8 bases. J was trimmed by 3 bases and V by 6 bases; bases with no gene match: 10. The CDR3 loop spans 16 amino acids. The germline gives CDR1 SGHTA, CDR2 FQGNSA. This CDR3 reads CASSPGLAGLYNEQFF. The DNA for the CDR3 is TGTGCCAGCAGTCCAGGGCTAGCGGGTCTCTACAATGAGCAGTTCTTC.

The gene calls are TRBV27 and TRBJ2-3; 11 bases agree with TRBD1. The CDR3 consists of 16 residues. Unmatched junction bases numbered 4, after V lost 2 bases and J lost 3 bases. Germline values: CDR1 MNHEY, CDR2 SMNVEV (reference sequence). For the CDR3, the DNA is TGTGCCAGCAGTTTAGGGTGGGACAGGGGGACAGATACGCAGTATTTT. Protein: CASSLGWDRGTDTQYF.